These 9 T cell receptor beta chains share one sample of origin, sequenced in a study of graft-versus-host responses after intestinal transplantation. TCRdb keeps only in-frame clones here, not all; method: immunoSEQ multiplex PCR. The repertoire consists of more than 95,000 clones, with roughly 84% occurring once and the leading ten covering roughly 0.9%. No cognate antigen is known for these TCRs. Sequencing was performed on unstimulated CD4+ T cells sorted from spleen or lymph node cells, taken before intestinal transplant. The receptors originated from a human donor who received an intestinal transplant.

In this sample, this clone turned up once. The CDR3 region is CASYNEQFF. Written as DNA, the CDR3 is TGCGCCAGTTACAATGAGCAGTTCTTC. The genes are TRBV23-1 and TRBJ2-1; D remains unclear. TRBV23-1 is annotated as an ORF whose role is uncertain. This CDR3 contains 9 residues. The V gene lost 9 bases and the J gene lost 4 bases, with 1 base spanning the gap.

This chain uses TRBV2 with TRBJ1-2, with a tentative D call TRBD1 (6 bases). In germline, CDR1 is SNHLY, CDR2 FYNNEI. V was clipped by 10 bases and J by 8 bases, with 14 bases between them. The CDR3 extends over 11 amino acids. CDR3 in DNA: TGTGCCACCTGGGGTAGGGGGGGCTACACCTTC. Its protein product is CATWGRGGYTF.

This clone has more than one count but fewer than ten. The chain uses TRBV28 and TRBJ2-7, with TRBD1 identical over 8 bases. Trimming removed 6 bases from V and 5 bases from J; junction bases left unmatched: 3. CDR3 length equals 12 residues. Germline V lookup: CDR1 MDHEN, CDR2 SYDVKM. This CDR3 is CASRPGGDEQYF. The CDR3 DNA is TGTGCCAGCAGACCAGGGGGCGACGAGCAGTACTTC.

This chain uses TRBV19 with TRBJ1-6; D unclear. Germline V gene data show CDR1 as LNHDA and CDR2 as SQIVND (reference sequence). Trimming shortened V by 7 bases and J by 10 bases, and 17 bases separated the two germline ends. CDR3 length equals 14 residues. The CDR3 reads CASNDPVVGSPLHF. CDR3 in DNA: TGTGCCAGTAATGACCCGGTAGTGGGATCACCCCTCCACTTT.

V is TRBV4-1 and J is TRBJ2-3; D call uncertain. The CDR3 runs 15 residues. Looked up from germline, CDR1 is MGHRA and CDR2 is YSYEKL. V was shortened by 2 bases and J by 1 base, with 10 bases between the two germline ends. CDR3 region: CASSQIGVGTDTQYF. The CDR3 coding sequence is TGCGCCAGCAGCCAAATTGGGGTGGGCACAGATACGCAGTATTTT.

V gene TRBV7-2 combines with J gene TRBJ2-1, with 10 bases aligning to TRBD2. Germline CDR1 reads SGHTA; CDR2 reads FQGNSA. The V gene end was trimmed by 2 bases and the J gene end by 4 bases; junction bases not matched to a gene: 8. The CDR3 runs to 17 residues. The CDR3 nucleotides are TGTGCCAGCAGCTTATTAGTAGCGGGAGGCGTGTACAATGAGCAGTTCTTC. It codes for CASSLLVAGGVYNEQFF.

V gene TRBV20-1 combines with J gene TRBJ1-4; no clear D. The CDR3 length is 11 residues. Deletions cut 4 bases from V and 8 bases from J, with 8 bases between. In germline, CDR1 is DFQATT, CDR2 SNEGSKA (reference sequence). CDR3 sequence: CSATEREKLFF. The CDR3 bases are TGCAGTGCTACGGAGAGGGAAAAACTGTTTTTT.

The chain has TRBV6-5 and TRBJ1-3; 9 bases map to TRBD1. Germline V gene lookup returns CDR1 MNHEY and CDR2 SVGAGI. The CDR3 loop spans 14 amino acids. V was pared by 6 bases and J by 7 bases, with 7 bases of the junction left unmatched. The CDR3 bases are TGTGCCAGCAGCCAAGACAGGGGGAGCAACACCATATATTTT. Translation: CASSQDRGSNTIYF.

This clone was counted only a few times. The V gene is TRBV28, the J gene TRBJ1-4; D is unclear. The V and J ends lost 2 bases and 8 bases respectively, with 12 bases between them. The CDR3 is 14 amino acids. Per germline, CDR1 MDHEN and CDR2 SYDVKM. CDR3 protein: CASSLGLVSEKLFF. In DNA, the CDR3 is TGTGCCAGCAGTTTAGGCTTGGTCAGCGAAAAACTGTTTTTT. Together with reference TRBV28 and TRBJ1-4, the CDR3 gives the full variable domain: DVKVTQSSRYLVKRTGEKVFLECVQDMDHENMFWYRQDPGLGLRLIYFSYDVKMKEKGDIPEGYSVSREKKERFSLILESASTNQTSMYLCASSLGLVSEKLFFGSGTQLSVL.